This note documents a single TCR delta chain sequence. This clone has a handful of counts. Its antigen is not yet known. A far larger clone differs by one base, so this is likely a read error. Within the sample, other DNA sequences also encode this same CDR3. The sample is drawn from a study of DNA immune sequencing with unique molecular identifiers (TCRdb year 2020). About the study as a whole: Immunomagnetic cell separation was used to enrich gammadelta T cells from buffy coats, and the genomic DNA of the enriched gammadelta T cells was then sequenced. The method was validated on synthetic reference molecules and on blood samples from healthy individuals. The study developed and validated an ultrasensitive DNA-based TRD repertoire sequencing method using PCR-introduced unique molecular identifiers. All donors were healthy people, and more than nine of the donors were profiled using sorted gammadelta T cells from peripheral blood. In the comparison of enriched versus non-enriched samples, 100 ng of enriched gammadelta T-cell DNA and around 0.98 ug of non-enriched PBMC DNA were sequenced. gammadelta T cells were enriched from PBMC of 10 healthy individuals by fluorescence-activated cell sorting.

Library generation was performed with multiplex PCR. A 32-plex assay with primers for all 8 TRDV and 4 TRDJ genes covering the CDR3 was used to amplify genomic DNA. A 12-nucleotide UMI was introduced during roughly 3 barcoding PCR cycles, after which a second PCR was performed with Illumina adapter primers. Libraries were purified with AMPure XP beads and quality-checked on a Fragment Analyzer with the HS NGS Fragment kit. Sequencing used an Illumina MiniSeq mid-output kit with around 21% PhiX and 150 cycles of paired-end reads. As for how the authors treated the data: Reads were processed with MIGEC version 1.2.9 to group reads by UMI and build error-corrected consensus sequences. Modified VDJtools version 1.2.1 scripts and the tcR R package were used for post-processing. For TCRdb, the public reads were processed anew by CATT, and duplicate DNA sequences were folded into one row. TCRdb, not the authors, supplied the V and J calls. Here the sample has approximately 2,500 delta-chain clones; over 12% occur a single time. Jointly, the top ten make up around 20% of the sample.

In the germline V gene, CDR1 corresponds to GEAIGNYY and CDR2 to EKD. The CDR3 contains 19 residues, cysteine and phenylalanine counted. Only the CDR3 region is kept as DNA, spanning 57 bases read in frame from base 1. V ends up 4 bases short and J 0 bases short, with an unmatched junction base count of 14. The paper's findings and limits, for the study overall: TRD repertoire diversity differed among healthy donors, and several donors were highly oligoclonal, with the top 5 clonotypes making up more than half of productive molecules. Novel TRD sequences not targeted by the primers cannot be detected by the primer-based approach. Among clonotypes in healthy donors, the most frequent TRD rearrangement was TRDV2 paired with TRDJ1.

The TCR was taken from a human donor in good health. This receptor chain uses TRDV2 and TRDJ1, with 12 middle bases fitting TRDD3. The sample was gamma-delta T cells from PBMCs. The DNA sequence follows: TGTGCCTGTGATGAGATCTCGACTGGGGGATACCCGTACACCGATAAACTCATCTTT. This is translated as CACDEISTGGYPYTDKLIF.